This entry is about one T cell receptor beta chain. The CDR3 runs to 15 residues. From germline, CDR1 is SNHLY and CDR2 FYNNEI. The ends lost 2 bases at V and 4 bases at J; junction bases unmatched: 5. This sample is drawn from a study of blood T cell repertoires in COVID-19. In the study overall: Sites across the United States, Italy and Spain contributed samples from acute and convalescent COVID-19. The cDNA or gDNA used as material had been derived from T cells, B-cell-depleted T cells, or PBMCs.

Patients from Seattle were sampled longitudinally, starting during active infection. In the authors' methods: For nucleated cells, counts were estimated from reference gene primer amplification. Clones were read by immunoSEQ multiplex PCR, and TCRdb kept only the in-frame ones, dropping some. Clone size and V and J calls were adopted from that table, with D and trimming inferred from the DNA. Here the sample spans about 90,000 clones, around 89% being singletons. The source is a man aged 50 to 60 with COVID-19, enrolled during active disease. The V gene is TRBV2, the J gene TRBJ1-1; TRBD1 matches at 9 bases. Sequenced material: peripheral blood. CDR3 bases: TGTGCCAGCAGTGAAAGTATGGGACAGGGCACTGAAGCTTTCTTT. Its translation: CASSESMGQGTEAFF.